This is a list of T cell receptor beta chains from one sample in a study of PD-L1 blockade in urothelial cancer. The data were produced by immunoSEQ multiplex PCR, yet TCRdb's version contains in-frame clones alone and is incomplete. The sample gives tens of thousands of clones, approximately 85% of which show up once; 6.8% is in the top ten. Here the sequenced sample was PBMCs, taken around atezolizumab (anti-PD-L1) treatment. The receptors were gathered from a man between 60 and 75 years old with urothelial cancer. The CDR3 runs from the conserved cysteine through the conserved F or W. Fields, in order: V gene, D gene, CDR3 protein. A D gene is named only where the DNA matches it firmly.

TRBV30	TRBD1	CAWMSGQSRRSSYNEQFF
TRBV5-1	TRBD1	CASSADRESETQYF
TRBV2	-	CASRIQGGSYNSPLHF
TRBV5-1	TRBD1	CASSLRGTGGDTGELFF
TRBV4-2	TRBD2	CASSQDAGLDSGELFF
TRBV6-4	-	CASSHETALFF
TRBV2	TRBD1	CASRGTGARTEAFF
TRBV10-3	-	CATQRGADGYTF
TRBV6-1	-	CASRPLEAGELFF
TRBV7-3	-	CASSLGVADTQYF
TRBV11-2	-	CASSAGGLSSYNSPLHF
TRBV4-1	TRBD2	CASRVVAGGRNNEQFF
TRBV4-1	TRBD1	CASSQEGQGAGGYTF
TRBV6-1	-	CASSEAGWGVKNQPQHF
TRBV5-1	-	CASSLVLREDTGELFF
TRBV5-4	TRBD1	CASSLGTASNEKLFF
TRBV2	TRBD2	CASELAGREQFF